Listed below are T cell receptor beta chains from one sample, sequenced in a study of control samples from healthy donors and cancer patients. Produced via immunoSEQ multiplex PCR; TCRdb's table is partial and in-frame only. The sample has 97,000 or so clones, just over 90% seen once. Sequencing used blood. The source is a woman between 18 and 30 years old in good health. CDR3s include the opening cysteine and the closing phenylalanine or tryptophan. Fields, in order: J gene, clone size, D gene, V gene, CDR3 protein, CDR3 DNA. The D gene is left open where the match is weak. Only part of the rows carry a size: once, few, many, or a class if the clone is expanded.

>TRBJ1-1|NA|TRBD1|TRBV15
CATSTNWDRVAEAFF
TGTGCCACCAGCACAAACTGGGACAGGGTGGCTGAAGCTTTCTTT
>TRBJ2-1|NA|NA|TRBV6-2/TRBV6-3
CASSYSIIGLARQFF
TGTGCCAGCAGTTACTCGATAATAGGATTGGCCCGGCAGTTCTTC
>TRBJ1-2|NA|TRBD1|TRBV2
CASSDAGTEYGYTF
TGTGCCAGCAGTGATGCCGGGACAGAGTATGGCTACACCTTC
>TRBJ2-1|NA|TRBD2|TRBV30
CAWSPLTSGGSRFF
TGTGCCTGGAGTCCTCTGACTAGCGGGGGGTCCCGGTTCTTC
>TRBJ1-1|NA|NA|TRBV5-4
CASSYLTGNTEAFF
TGTGCCAGCAGCTACCTAACGGGGAACACTGAAGCTTTCTTT
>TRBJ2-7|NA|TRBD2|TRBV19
CASSRSERETYEQYF
TGTGCCAGTAGCCGGTCCGAGCGGGAGACCTACGAGCAGTACTTC
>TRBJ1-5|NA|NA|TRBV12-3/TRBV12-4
CASRRRGPQHF
TGTGCCAGCAGAAGGAGGGGGCCCCAGCATTTT
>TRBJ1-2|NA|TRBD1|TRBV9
CASSEGAGPEYGYTF
TGTGCCAGCAGCGAGGGGGCAGGGCCGGAATATGGCTACACCTTC
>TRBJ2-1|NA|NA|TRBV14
CASSHMGGVTYNEQFF
TGTGCCAGCAGCCATATGGGGGGCGTCACCTACAATGAGCAGTTCTTC
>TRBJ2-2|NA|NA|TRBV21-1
CASSSPTGSDYPLANTGELFF
TGTGCCAGCAGCTCGCCGACAGGTTCCGATTATCCTCTAGCGAACACCGGGGAGCTGTTTTTT
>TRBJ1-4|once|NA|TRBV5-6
CASSYTGFREKLFF
TGTGCCAGCAGCTACACAGGGTTTAGGGAAAAACTGTTTTTT
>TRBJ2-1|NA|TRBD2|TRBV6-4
CASSPSGGAGNEQFF
TGTGCCAGCAGTCCAAGCGGGGGGGCCGGGAATGAGCAGTTCTTC
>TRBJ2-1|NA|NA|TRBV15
CATSRDLTANNEQFF
TGTGCCACCAGCAGAGATCTGACAGCAAACAATGAGCAGTTCTTC
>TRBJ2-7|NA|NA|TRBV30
CAWSVQYEQYF
TGTGCCTGGAGTGTACAATACGAGCAGTACTTC
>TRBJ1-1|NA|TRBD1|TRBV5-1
CASSSDRINTEAFF
TGCGCCAGCAGCTCGGACAGGATTAACACTGAAGCTTTCTTT
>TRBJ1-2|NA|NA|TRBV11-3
CASSHVNRNGYTF
TGTGCCAGCAGCCACGTAAACCGGAATGGCTACACCTTC
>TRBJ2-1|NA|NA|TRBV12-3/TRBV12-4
CASRPPSWEQFF
TGTGCCAGCAGACCCCCCTCGTGGGAGCAGTTCTTC
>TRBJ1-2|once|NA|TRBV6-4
CASSDSGSSGYTF
TGTGCCAGCAGTGACTCGGGGAGTAGTGGCTACACCTTC
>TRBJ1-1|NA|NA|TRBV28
CASSFRANTEAFF
TGTGCCAGCAGTTTTCGGGCGAACACTGAAGCTTTCTTT
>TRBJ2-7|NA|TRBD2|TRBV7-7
CASSFGTSGTYEQYF
TGTGCTAGCAGCTTTGGGACTAGCGGCACCTACGAGCAGTACTTC
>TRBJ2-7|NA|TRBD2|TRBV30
CAWSVLGLAGLYEQYF
TGTGCCTGGAGTGTACTAGGGCTAGCGGGCCTCTACGAGCAGTACTTC
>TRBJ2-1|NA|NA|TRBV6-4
CASSDSGGLGYNEQFF
TGTGCCAGCAGTGACTCTGGGGGATTGGGGTACAATGAGCAGTTCTTC
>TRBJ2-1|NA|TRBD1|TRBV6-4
CASSRTGSREQFF
TGTGCCAGCAGTCGGACAGGGAGCCGTGAGCAGTTCTTC
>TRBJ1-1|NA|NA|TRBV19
CASSKHTNTEAFF
TGTGCCAGTAGTAAACATACGAACACTGAAGCTTTCTTT
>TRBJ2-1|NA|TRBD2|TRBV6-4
CASSQGAGVVDEQFF
TGTGCCAGCAGTCAGGGAGCGGGAGTTGTAGATGAGCAGTTCTTC